The present T cell receptor beta chain was sequenced within a study of T cell responses to AZD1222 COVID-19 vaccine (dated by TCRdb to about 2021). General notes on the study: A total of 233 trial participants underwent TCR sequencing, of whom some 210 received two doses of AZD1222 and about 26 received two doses of the MenACWY control vaccine. Trial participants were enrolled by age into 18-55, 56-69 and 70-plus year subgroups, with roughly 150, 30 and 60 TCR-sequenced participants respectively. The paper's findings and limits, for the study overall: Only five or six AZD1222 recipients were SARS-CoV-2 seropositive at baseline, limiting conclusions about previously exposed vaccinees. In the small 56-69-year group, the increase in depth fell short of significance, most likely because of low power. Reportedly, close to half of the unique spike-specific TCRs recognized epitopes lying outside the regions that are mutated in the B.1.351 and B.1.1.7 variants. Because no samples from the day 14 peak response were available, repertoires could be characterized only after the peak T cell response. After two AZD1222 doses, both the breadth and the depth of spike-specific TCRs were significantly higher than at day 0 and than in MenACWY recipients. Participants were mostly white British, with more females than males. The authors suggested clonal diversity may have been underestimated. The whole spike protein was spanned by vaccine-associated CD4 TCRs, and dominant responses were seen in regions 160-218 and 743-854.

CDR1 and CDR2, looked up from the germline V gene, are MDHEN and SYDVKM. The CDR3 runs 16 amino acids, cysteine and phenylalanine included. Left in the record is the CDR3 DNA by itself, 48 bases read in frame from the first base. The trim is 11 bases for V and 0 bases for J, with a gap of 20 bases between the germline ends. According to the study, the label for this sample's time point signals: about 28 days (+/-7) after the second vaccine dose. Because spike-specific TCR depth and breadth did not differ between the two schedules, AZD1222 recipients who got a second dose at roughly 4 weeks were pooled with those who got a second dose at roughly 12 weeks. Vaccinee samples were obtained from the UK trials COV001 and COV002, which included a single-blind randomized controlled phase 2/3 trial of AZD1222 (ChAdOx1 nCoV-19) in healthy adults. For TCRbeta chain sequencing, PBMC samples from trial participants were taken at day 0 and at day 28 after the second dose.

As concerns this clone: No cognate antigen has been identified for it. The record has no base qualities; no much larger clone is one base away.

The CDR3 regions of human TCRbeta chains were subjected to immunosequencing. On the authors' methods: Repertoire TCRs were matched against a reference library of SARS-CoV-2-specific TCRs generated with the MIRA antigen-specificity platform. Breadth meant the fraction of unique TCRs that were SARS-CoV-2-associated, whereas depth meant the fraction of total T cells that were SARS-CoV-2-associated. Each spike-specific TCR was assigned to its reactive spike region and to a CD4 or CD8 class using the MIRA data. Log10-transformed breadth and depth values were compared by one-way ANOVA with Sidak's multiple comparisons tests. In TCRdb, the immuneACCESS table is reduced to in-frame sequences with V and J assigned. These tables do not hold every clone; where another copy was compared, an unresolved V gene accounts for under half, and the others remain unexplained. That table is the source of V, J and clone size, and D and trimming were worked out from the DNA. In all, the sample holds roughly 110,000 clones, and around 90% of those were seen once. The leading ten clones occupy roughly 5.6% of the sample.

The sequence was collected from an adult who received the AZD1222 COVID-19 vaccine. The material sequenced was peripheral blood, taken 28 days after the second AZD1222 dose. Recombination linked TRBV28 to TRBJ2-4; matching of 6 bases hints at TRBD1 as the D gene. This receptor carries the CDR3 CAVTSGQSIAKNIQYF. The DNA reads TGTGCCGTAACTTCCGGACAGTCCATAGCCAAAAACATTCAGTACTTC.